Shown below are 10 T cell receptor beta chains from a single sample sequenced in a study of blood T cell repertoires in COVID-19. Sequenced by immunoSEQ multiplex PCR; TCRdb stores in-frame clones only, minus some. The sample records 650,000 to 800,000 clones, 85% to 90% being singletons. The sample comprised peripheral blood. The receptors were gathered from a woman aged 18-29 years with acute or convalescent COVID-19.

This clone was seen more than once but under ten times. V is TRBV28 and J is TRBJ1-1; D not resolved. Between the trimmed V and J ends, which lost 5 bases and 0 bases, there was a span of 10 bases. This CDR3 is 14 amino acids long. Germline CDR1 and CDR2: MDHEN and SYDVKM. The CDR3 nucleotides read TGTGCCAGCAGTCCCTGGGGAGTGAACACTGAAGCTTTCTTT. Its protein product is CASSPWGVNTEAFF.

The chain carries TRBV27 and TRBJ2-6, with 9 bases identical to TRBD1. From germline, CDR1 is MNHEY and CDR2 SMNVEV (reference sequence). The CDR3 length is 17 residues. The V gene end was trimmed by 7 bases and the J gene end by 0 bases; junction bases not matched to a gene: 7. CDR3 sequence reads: CASTGDREGSGANVLTF. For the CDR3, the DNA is TGTGCCAGCACCGGGGACAGGGAGGGCTCTGGGGCCAACGTCCTGACTTTC. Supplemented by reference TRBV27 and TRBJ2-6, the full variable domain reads EAQVTQNPRYLITVTGKKLTVTCSQNMNHEYMSWYRQDPGLGLRQIYYSMNVEVTDKGDVPEGYKVSRKEKRNFPLILESPSPNQTSLYFCASTGDREGSGANVLTFGAGSRLTVL.

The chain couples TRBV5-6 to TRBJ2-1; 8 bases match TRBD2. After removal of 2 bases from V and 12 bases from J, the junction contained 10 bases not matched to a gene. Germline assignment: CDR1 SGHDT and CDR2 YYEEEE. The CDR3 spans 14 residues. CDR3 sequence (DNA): TGTGCCAGCAGCTTAAGCGGGGGAAACGAGGTGCAGTTCTTC. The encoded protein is CASSLSGGNEVQFF.

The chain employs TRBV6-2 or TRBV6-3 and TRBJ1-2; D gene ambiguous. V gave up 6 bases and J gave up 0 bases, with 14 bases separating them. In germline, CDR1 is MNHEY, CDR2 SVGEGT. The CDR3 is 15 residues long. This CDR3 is CASSYSTPPNYGYTF. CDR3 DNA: TGTGCCAGCAGCTATTCGACACCACCTAACTATGGCTACACCTTC.

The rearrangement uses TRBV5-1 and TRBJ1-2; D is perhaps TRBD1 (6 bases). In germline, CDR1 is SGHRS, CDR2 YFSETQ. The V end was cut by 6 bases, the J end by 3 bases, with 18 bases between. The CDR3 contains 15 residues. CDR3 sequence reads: CASTEGGQADYGYTF. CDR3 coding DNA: TGCGCCAGCACGGAGGGGGGGCAGGCGGACTATGGCTACACCTTC.

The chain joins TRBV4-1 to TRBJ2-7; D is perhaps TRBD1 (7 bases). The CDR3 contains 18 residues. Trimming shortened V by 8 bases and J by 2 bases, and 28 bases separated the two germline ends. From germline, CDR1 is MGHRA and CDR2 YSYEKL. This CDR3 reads CASRPTTRGTDRTYEQYF. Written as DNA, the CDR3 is TGCGCCAGCCGGCCTACCACTCGCGGGACAGATAGAACCTACGAGCAGTACTTC.

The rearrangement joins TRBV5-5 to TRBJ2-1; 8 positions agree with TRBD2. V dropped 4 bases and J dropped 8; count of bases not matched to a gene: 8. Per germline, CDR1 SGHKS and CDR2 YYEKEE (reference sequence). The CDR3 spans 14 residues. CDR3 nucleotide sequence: TGTGCCAGCAGCCGGGGGGGCGGATGGGATGAGCAGTTCTTC. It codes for CASSRGGGWDEQFF.

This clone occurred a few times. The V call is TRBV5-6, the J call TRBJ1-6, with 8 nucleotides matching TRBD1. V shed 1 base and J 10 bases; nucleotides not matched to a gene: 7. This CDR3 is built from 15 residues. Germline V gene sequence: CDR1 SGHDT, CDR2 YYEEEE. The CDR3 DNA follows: TGTGCCAGCAGCTTGACAGGGGGATGGGGATCACCCCTCCACTTT. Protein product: CASSLTGGWGSPLHF. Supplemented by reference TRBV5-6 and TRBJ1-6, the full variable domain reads DAGVTQSPTHLIKTRGQQVTLRCSPKSGHDTVSWYQQALGQGPQFIFQYYEEEERQRGNFPDRFSGHQFPNYSSELNVNALLLGDSALYLCASSLTGGWGSPLHFGNGTRLTVT.

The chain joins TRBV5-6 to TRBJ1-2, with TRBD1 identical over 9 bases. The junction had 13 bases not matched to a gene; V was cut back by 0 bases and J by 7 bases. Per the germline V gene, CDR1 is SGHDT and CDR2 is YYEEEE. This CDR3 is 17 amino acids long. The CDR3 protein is CASSLGQGVVTSRGYTF. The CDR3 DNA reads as TGTGCCAGCAGCTTGGGACAGGGGGTAGTCACTTCTCGTGGCTACACCTTC.

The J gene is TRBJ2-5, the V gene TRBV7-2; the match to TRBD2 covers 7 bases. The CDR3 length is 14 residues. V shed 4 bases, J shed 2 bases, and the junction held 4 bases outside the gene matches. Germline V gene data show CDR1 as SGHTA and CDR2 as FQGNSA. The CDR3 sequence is CASSSGGIQETQYF. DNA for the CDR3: TGTGCCAGCAGCTCGGGGGGAATACAAGAGACCCAGTACTTC.